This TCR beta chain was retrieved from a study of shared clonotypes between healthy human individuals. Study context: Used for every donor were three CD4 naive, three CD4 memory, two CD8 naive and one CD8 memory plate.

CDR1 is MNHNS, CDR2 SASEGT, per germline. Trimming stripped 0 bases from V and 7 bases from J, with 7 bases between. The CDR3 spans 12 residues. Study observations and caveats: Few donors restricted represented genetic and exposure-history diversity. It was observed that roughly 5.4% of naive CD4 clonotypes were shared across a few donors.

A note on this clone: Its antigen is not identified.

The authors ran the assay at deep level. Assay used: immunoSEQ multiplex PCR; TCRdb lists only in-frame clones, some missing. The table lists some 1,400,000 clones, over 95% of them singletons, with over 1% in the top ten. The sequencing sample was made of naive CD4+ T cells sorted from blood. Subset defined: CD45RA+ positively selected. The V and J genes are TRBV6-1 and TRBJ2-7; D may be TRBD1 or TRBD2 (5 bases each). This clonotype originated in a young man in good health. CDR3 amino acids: CASSEAWGEQYF. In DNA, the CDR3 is TGTGCCAGCAGTGAAGCGTGGGGGGAGCAGTACTTC.